These 27 T cell receptor beta chains came from one sample sequenced in a study of tumor and adjacent non-tumor tissue in lung cancer. Three rounds of nested PCR, following a modified ARM-PCR protocol, produced the TCRbeta library. TCRdb reanalysed the multiplex PCR reads using MiXCR and keeps one entry per CDR3 protein. The sample carries about 70,000 distinct CDR3 sequences, around 73% recorded once. The template was RNA from unsorted bulk tissue. Sequenced: lung tumor tissue. Every receptor here comes from a man in his sixties with non-small cell lung cancer.

A word on this clonotype: Being one base from a much bigger clone, this may be a read error. Since the CDR3 does not end with the conserved phenylalanine or tryptophan, this likely comes from a read error. The chain employs TRBV5-5 and TRBJ2-5; TRBD1 might be the D (8 bases). Per the germline V gene, CDR1 is SGHKS and CDR2 is YYEKEE (reference sequence). V was cut by 4 bases and J by 5 bases, with 15 bases left in between. CDR3 length: 14 residues. CDR3 DNA: TGTGCCAGCAGCATCGGACAGGGAGGGGAGACCCAGTACTTA. Its translation: CASSIGQGGETQYL.

In regard to this clonotype: It may be a read error: a sequence one base away is much more abundant. The J gene is TRBJ1-1, the V gene TRBV29-1; no definite D call. The CDR3 length is 11 residues. Germline CDR1 reads SQVTM; CDR2 reads ANQGSEA. The CDR3 nucleotides read TGCAGCGCCCTAAAATCCACTGAAGTTTTCTTT. This codes for CSALKSTEVFF.

As concerns this clonotype: Compared with germline, one end of the junction differs, possibly owing to a read error. The rearrangement joins TRBV11-3 to TRBJ2-3; the D gene could be TRBD1 or TRBD2 (5 bases each). The CDR3 loop spans 16 amino acids. Germline V gene data show CDR1 as SGHNT and CDR2 as YENEEA. The CDR3 DNA is TGTGCTAGCAGCCTTGGACAAGCGGATAGCACAGATACGCAATATTTT. It is translated as CASSLGQADSTDTQYF.

Comment on this clonotype: A single base separates this from a much larger clone, so it may be a read error. A read error is likely, as this CDR3 ends without the conserved phenylalanine or tryptophan. The chain recombines TRBV30 with TRBJ1-1, with 7 bases matching TRBD1. Germline values: CDR1 GTSNPN, CDR2 SVGIG (reference sequence). Unmatched junction bases numbered 6, after V lost 5 bases and J lost 0 bases. This CDR3 spans 14 amino acids. The CDR3 DNA is TGTGCCTGGGTAAGACAGGGTATGAACACTGAAGCTTTCTCT. Protein sequence: CAWVRQGMNTEAFS.

Concerning this clonotype itself: The junction departs from germline at one end; a sequencing error may be responsible. The chain couples TRBV29-1 to TRBJ2-3, with D perhaps TRBD1 or TRBD2 (5 bases each). From germline, CDR1 is SQVTM and CDR2 ANQGSEA. This CDR3 has 13 residues. DNA of the CDR3: TGTAGCGTCGGGGCGGCAAGCACAGATACGCAGTGTTTT. Encoded protein: CSVGAASTDTQCF.

A word on this clonotype: The CDR3 does not close with the conserved phenylalanine or tryptophan, likely indicating a read error. The chain recombines TRBV28 with TRBJ2-3; 8 nucleotides align to TRBD2. This CDR3 spans 14 amino acids. Germline CDR1 reads MDHEN; CDR2 reads SYDVKM. The CDR3 DNA follows: TGTGTCAGCAGTTTCCTAGCGGGCACAGATATGCAGTATCTT. This gives the protein CVSSFLAGTDMQYL.

V usage is TRBV29-1 and J usage is TRBJ1-5; the D is unclear. With the DNA end fitting TRBJ2-3 better, the J assignment may be wrong. This CDR3 contains 12 residues. The germline gives CDR1 SQVTM, CDR2 ANQGSEA. CDR3 loop: CSVGAEYQSQYF. The DNA for the CDR3 is TGCAGCGTTGGGGCAGAGTATCAGTCCCAGTATTTT.

This clonotype was seen ten or more times. The chain employs TRBV10-3 and TRBJ2-5; no firm D call. The ends were cut back, 10 bases at V and 2 bases at J, with 11 bases in the middle. The CDR3 sequence is 12 residues long. The germline gives CDR1 ENHRY, CDR2 SYGVKD. The CDR3 sequence is CATRTLQETQYF. DNA for the CDR3: TGTGCCACCAGGACCCTACAAGAGACCCAGTACTTC.

This clonotype was seen a few times. Germline and junction disagree at one end, which may indicate a read error. The chain joins TRBV5-5 to TRBJ2-2, with D possibly TRBD2 on 5 matching bases. The CDR3 runs to 15 residues. Germline loops: CDR1 SGHKS, CDR2 YYEKEE (reference sequence). CDR3 loop: CASSSIALNIGELFF. CDR3 DNA: TGTGCCAGCAGCTCCATAGCGCTGAACATCGGGGAGCTGTTTTTT. The full variable domain, completed using reference TRBV5-5 and TRBJ2-2, is DAGVTQSPTHLIKTRGQQVTLRCSPISGHKSVSWYQQVLGQGPQFIFQYYEKEERGRGNFPDRFSARQFPNYSSELNVNALLLGDSALYLCASSSIALNIGELFFGEGSRLTVL.

Of note for this clonotype: The germline gene is not matched at one end of the junction; a read error may be the cause. The rearrangement uses TRBV6-6 and TRBJ2-7, with TRBD2 matching over 9 bases. CDR1 and CDR2 from the germline V gene are MNHNY and SVGAGI (reference sequence). The CDR3 sequence is 16 residues long. CDR3: CASSYSVAGDRNEQYF. The CDR3 bases are TGTGCCAGCAGTTACTCAGTAGCGGGAGACAGGAACGAGCAGTATTTC.

This clonotype was counted ten times or more. The V gene is TRBV5-5, the J gene TRBJ1-2; D is perhaps TRBD1 (6 bases). The CDR3 runs 14 residues. The ends were cut back, 3 bases at V and 7 bases at J, with 16 bases in the middle. Germline V gene lookup returns CDR1 SGHKS and CDR2 YYEKEE (reference sequence). CDR3 protein: CASSSQSGGTGYTF. The CDR3, as DNA: TGTGCCAGCAGCTCTCAGTCCGGGGGCACTGGCTACACCTTC.

This rearrangement joins TRBV5-4 to TRBJ2-3, with TRBD1 matching over 8 bases. Trimming cost V 3 bases and J 10 bases; bases outside gene matches: 10. Germline CDR1 and CDR2: SGHNT and YYREEE (reference sequence). The CDR3 has 14 amino acids. The CDR3 region has the DNA TGTGCCAGCAGCTCCTTCAGACAGGGGAGCGCGCAGTATTTT. Translated, it gives CASSSFRQGSAQYF.

The sample holds a few counts of this clonotype. The missing conserved phenylalanine or tryptophan at the end of this CDR3 makes a read error likely. The DNA is omitted, as the CDR3 cannot be located on it reliably, and the CDR3 follows TCRdb's listing. V gene TRBV11-1 combines with J gene TRBJ2-2; the DNA was not compared with TRBD2, the D call given in the table. The CDR3 sequence runs 14 residues, both termini included. Germline V lookup: CDR1 SGHAT, CDR2 FQDESV (reference sequence). This CDR3 reads CVSSYTSGTGEMFL.

As concerns this clonotype: Lacking the conserved final phenylalanine or tryptophan, this CDR3 likely reflects a read error. The CDR3 region is CARKNLGQGARPLHL. For the CDR3, the DNA is TGTGCCAGGAAAAACCTGGGACAGGGGGCTAGGCCCCTCCACCTT. The chain combines TRBV6-5 with TRBJ1-6, with TRBD1 identical over 12 bases. The CDR3 spans 15 residues. The J segment lost 13 bases and the V segment lost 9 bases, leaving 13 bases of the junction unmatched. Germline assignment: CDR1 MNHEY and CDR2 SVGAGI.

This CDR3 is CASSYDHSGETGELFF. DNA of the CDR3: TGTGCCAGCAGTTACGACCATAGCGGGGAAACCGGGGAGCTGTTTTTT. V is TRBV6-2 or TRBV6-3 and J is TRBJ2-2; the match to TRBD2 covers 8 bases. The CDR3 is 16 residues long. Germline-derived CDR1 and CDR2 are MNHEY and SVGEGT. The V segment lost 2 bases and the J segment 5 bases; nucleotides outside the gene matches: 7.

This sequence joins TRBV11-3 and TRBJ2-1; no firm D call. There are 12 residues in the CDR3. Trimming removed 0 bases from V and 9 bases from J, with 6 bases in between. Germline V lookup: CDR1 SGHNT, CDR2 YENEEA. CDR3 sequence reads: CASSLDYGEQFF. CDR3 DNA: TGTGCCAGCAGCTTAGATTACGGTGAGCAGTTCTTC.

This clonotype came up a few times. The chain carries TRBV2 and TRBJ1-1; 7 bases agree with TRBD1. In germline, CDR1 is SNHLY, CDR2 FYNNEI. Trimming cost V 5 bases and J 1 base; bases outside gene matches: 7. The length of the CDR3 is 15 residues. The CDR3 bases are TGTGCCAGCAGTTGGACAGGTCTTGGGAACACTGAAGCTTTCTTT. Protein: CASSWTGLGNTEAFF.

A word on this clonotype: Compared with germline, one end of the junction differs, possibly owing to a read error. The CDR3 DNA sequence: TGTGCCAGCAGCCCCGGGCTAGCAGATAGCACGGATACGGAGTATTTT. Its translation: CASSPGLADSTDTEYF. The chain recombines TRBV11-3 with TRBJ2-3; perhaps TRBD2 as D (5 bases). The germline gives CDR1 SGHNT, CDR2 YENEEA. CDR3 size: 16 residues. The full variable domain, rest sourced from reference TRBV11-3 and TRBJ2-3, is EAGVVQSPRYKIIEKKQPVAFWCNPISGHNTLYWYLQNLGQGPELLIRYENEEAVDDSQLPKDRFSAERLKGVDSTLKIQPAELGDSAVYLCASSPGLADSTDTEYFGPGTRLTVL.

V usage is TRBV6-6 and J usage is TRBJ1-1; D remains unclear. This CDR3 comprises 16 residues. The germline CDR1 and CDR2 sequences are MNHNY and SVGAGI (reference sequence). Trimming cost V 3 bases and J 13 bases, with 27 bases left between them. The CDR3 is CASSYGPTRENTEVFF. The CDR3 bases are TGTGCCAGCAGTTATGGCCCCACAAGGGAGAACACTGAGGTTTTCTTT.

J is TRBJ1-5 and V is TRBV30; no clear D. V lost 4 bases to trimming and J lost 2 bases, with 18 bases between them. From germline, CDR1 is GTSNPN and CDR2 SVGIG (reference sequence). The CDR3 sequence is 16 residues long. DNA of the CDR3: TGTGCCTGGAATCGGGGTGAGTTTTATCGCAATCAGCCCCAGCATTTT. Amino acids: CAWNRGEFYRNQPQHF.

A note on this clonotype: A junction end diverges from the germline sequence, so it may reflect a read error. V gene TRBV11-1 combines with J gene TRBJ2-7; a weak D match, TRBD2 (6 bases). The CDR3 sequence is 14 residues long. Germline V CDR1 and CDR2: SGHAT, FQDESV (reference sequence). CDR3 amino acids: CASRRDRTIHEKYF. CDR3 in DNA: TGCGCCAGCAGGCGGGATAGGACTATCCACGAGAAGTACTTC.

Turning to this clonotype: This may be a read error: a much more frequent sequence differs by one nucleotide. The genes are TRBV11-2 and TRBJ1-2; D possibly corresponds to TRBD1 (5 bases). Trimming shortened V by 1 base and J by 13 bases, and 16 bases separated the two germline ends. Germline CDR1 SGHAT, CDR2 FQNNGV. The CDR3 is 13 amino acids. The CDR3 DNA follows: TGTGCCAGCAGCTTAGGGGACGAGTACCACTGCACCTTC. Translating it yields CASSLGDEYHCTF.

This clonotype is a singleton in its sample. An end of the junction differs from the germline gene, which may be a read error. The DNA of the CDR3 is TGTGTCAGCAGTTCAACAGGTGGCTCTCAGCCCCAGCATTTT. Amino acids: CVSSSTGGSQPQHF. The chain has TRBV6-5 and TRBJ1-5; tentatively, D is TRBD1 (5 bases). CDR3 length equals 14 residues. CDR1 and CDR2 from the germline V gene are MNHEY and SVGAGI.

As concerns this clonotype: At one end, the junction sequence differs from germline, possibly due to a read error. The J gene is TRBJ2-3, the V gene TRBV11-2, with a tentative D call TRBD2 (6 bases). Germline V gene data show CDR1 as SGHAT and CDR2 as FQNNGV. CDR3 length: 16 residues. The CDR3 spells CTSSLGLTDSTDTQYF. The CDR3 DNA is TGCACCAGCAGCCTTGGACTAACGGATAGCACAGATACGCAGTATTTT.

With respect to this clonotype: The junction differs from germline at one of its ends, possibly a read error. V usage is TRBV29-1 and J usage is TRBJ2-4; D is ambiguous. Germline V gives CDR1 SQVTM, CDR2 ANQGSEA. The CDR3 is made up of 12 amino acids. CDR3 nucleotides: TGCAGCGTATGGGTATGGGGAACCATTCGGTACTTC. Its translation: CSVWVWGTIRYF.

For this clonotype: The conserved closing phenylalanine or tryptophan is absent in this CDR3, likely reflecting a read error. The chain links TRBV12-3 or TRBV12-4 to TRBJ1-2; D might be TRBD1 (5 bases). The CDR3 runs 14 residues. Between the trimmed V and J ends, which lost 6 bases and 4 bases, there was a span of 15 bases. CDR3 sequence (DNA): TGTGCCAGCAGCCGGGATACCGGGACCTATGGCTACACCCTC. It specifies CASSRDTGTYGYTL.

Concerning this clonotype: One end of the junction fails to match germline, which may point to a read error. The rearrangement uses TRBV12-3 or TRBV12-4 and TRBJ2-1; TRBD2 might be the D (6 bases). The CDR3 totals 15 residues. This CDR3 reads CASTLPLRDHNEQFF. The CDR3 DNA follows: TGTGCCAGCACTTTACCTCTGCGGGACCACAATGAGCAGTTCTTC.